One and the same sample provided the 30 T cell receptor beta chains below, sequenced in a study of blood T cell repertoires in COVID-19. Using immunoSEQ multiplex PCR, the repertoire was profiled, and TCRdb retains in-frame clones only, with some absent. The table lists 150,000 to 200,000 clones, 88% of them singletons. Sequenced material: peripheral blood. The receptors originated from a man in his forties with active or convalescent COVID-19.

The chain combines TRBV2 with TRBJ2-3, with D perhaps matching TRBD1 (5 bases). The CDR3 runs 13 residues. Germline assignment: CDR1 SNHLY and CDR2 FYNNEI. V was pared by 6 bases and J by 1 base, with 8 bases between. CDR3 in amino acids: CASREQGTDTQYF. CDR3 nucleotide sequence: TGTGCCAGCAGGGAACAGGGCACAGATACGCAGTATTTT.

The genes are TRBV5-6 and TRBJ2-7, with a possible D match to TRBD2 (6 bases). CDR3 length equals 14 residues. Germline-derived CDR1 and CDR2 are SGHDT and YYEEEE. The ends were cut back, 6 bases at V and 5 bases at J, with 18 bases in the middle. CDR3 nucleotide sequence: TGTGCCAGCACCCCCAGCGGGTTTGTCGACGAGCAGTACTTC. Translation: CASTPSGFVDEQYF. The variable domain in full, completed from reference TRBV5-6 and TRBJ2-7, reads DAGVTQSPTHLIKTRGQQVTLRCSPKSGHDTVSWYQQALGQGPQFIFQYYEEEERQRGNFPDRFSGHQFPNYSSELNVNALLLGDSALYLCASTPSGFVDEQYFGPGTRLTVT.

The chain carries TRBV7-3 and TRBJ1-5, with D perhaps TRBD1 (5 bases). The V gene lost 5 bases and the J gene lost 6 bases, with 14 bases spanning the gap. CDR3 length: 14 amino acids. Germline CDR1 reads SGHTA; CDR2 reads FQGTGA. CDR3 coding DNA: TGTGCCAGCAGCCTTGGGGGGATTGGTCAGCCCCAGCATTTT. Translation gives CASSLGGIGQPQHF.

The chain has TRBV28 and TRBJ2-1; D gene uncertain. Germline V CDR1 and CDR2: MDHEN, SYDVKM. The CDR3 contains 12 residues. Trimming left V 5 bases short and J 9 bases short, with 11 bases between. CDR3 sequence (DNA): TGTGCCAGCAGTCTAACAAGAGGTGAGCAGTTCTTC. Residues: CASSLTRGEQFF.

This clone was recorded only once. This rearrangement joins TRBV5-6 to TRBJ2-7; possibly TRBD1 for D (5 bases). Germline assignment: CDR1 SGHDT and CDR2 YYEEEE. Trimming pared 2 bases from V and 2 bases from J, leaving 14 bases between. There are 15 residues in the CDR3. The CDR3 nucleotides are TGTGCCAGCAGCTTTTGGTGGAGACAGACCTACGAGCAGTACTTC. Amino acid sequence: CASSFWWRQTYEQYF.

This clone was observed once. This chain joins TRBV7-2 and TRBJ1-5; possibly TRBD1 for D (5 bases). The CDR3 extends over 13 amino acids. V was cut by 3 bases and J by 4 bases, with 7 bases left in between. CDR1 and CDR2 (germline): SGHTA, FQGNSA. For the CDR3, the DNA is TGTGCCAGCAGCTTCCAGGGTAATCAGCCCCAGCATTTT. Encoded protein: CASSFQGNQPQHF. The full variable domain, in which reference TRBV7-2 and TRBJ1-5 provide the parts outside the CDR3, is GAGVSQSPSNKVTEKGKDVELRCDPISGHTALYWYRQSLGQGLEFLIYFQGNSAPDKSGLPSDRFSAERTGGSVSTLTIQRTQQEDSAVYLCASSFQGNQPQHFGDGTRLSIL.

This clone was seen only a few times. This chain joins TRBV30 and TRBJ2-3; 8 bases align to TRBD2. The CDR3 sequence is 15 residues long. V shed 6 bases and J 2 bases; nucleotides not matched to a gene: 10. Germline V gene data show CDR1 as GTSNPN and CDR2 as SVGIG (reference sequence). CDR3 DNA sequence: TGTGCCTGCTCAGTTCGACTAGCGCCCACAGATACGCAGTATTTT. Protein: CACSVRLAPTDTQYF. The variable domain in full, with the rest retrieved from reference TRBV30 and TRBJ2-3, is SQTIHQWPATLVQPVGSPLSLECTVEGTSNPNLYWYRQAAGRGLQLLFYSVGIGQISSEVPQNLSASRPQDRQFILSSKKLLLSDSGFYLCACSVRLAPTDTQYFGPGTRLTVL.

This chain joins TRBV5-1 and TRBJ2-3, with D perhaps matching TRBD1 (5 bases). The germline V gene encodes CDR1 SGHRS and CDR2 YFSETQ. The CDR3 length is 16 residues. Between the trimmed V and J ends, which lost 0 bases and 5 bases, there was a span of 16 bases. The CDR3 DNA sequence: TGCGCCAGCAGCTTGGAAGCGTCAGGGCGCGGAGATACGCAGTATTTT. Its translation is CASSLEASGRGDTQYF. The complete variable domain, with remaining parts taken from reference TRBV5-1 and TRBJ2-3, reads KAGVTQTPRYLIKTRGQQVTLSCSPISGHRSVSWYQQTPGQGLQFLFEYFSETQRNKGNFPGRFSGRQFSNSRSEMNVSTLELGDSALYLCASSLEASGRGDTQYFGPGTRLTVL.

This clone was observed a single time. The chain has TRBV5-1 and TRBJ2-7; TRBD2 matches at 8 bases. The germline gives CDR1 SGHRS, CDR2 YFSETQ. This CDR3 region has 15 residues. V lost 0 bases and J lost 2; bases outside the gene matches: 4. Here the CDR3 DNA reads TGCGCCAGCAGCTTGGGCGGGGGGACCGCCTACGAGCAGTACTTC. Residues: CASSLGGGTAYEQYF.

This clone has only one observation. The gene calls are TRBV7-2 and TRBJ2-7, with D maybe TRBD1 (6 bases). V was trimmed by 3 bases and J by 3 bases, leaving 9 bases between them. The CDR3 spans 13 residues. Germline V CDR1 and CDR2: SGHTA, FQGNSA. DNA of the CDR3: TGTGCCAGCAGCTTCAACAGGGTCTACGAGCAGTACTTC. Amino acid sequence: CASSFNRVYEQYF.

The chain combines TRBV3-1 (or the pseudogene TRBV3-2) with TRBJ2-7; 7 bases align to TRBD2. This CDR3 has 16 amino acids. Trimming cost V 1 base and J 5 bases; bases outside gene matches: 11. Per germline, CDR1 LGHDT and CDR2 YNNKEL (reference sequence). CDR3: CASSQVGGNSFNEQYF. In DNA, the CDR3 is TGTGCCAGCAGCCAAGTCGGGGGGAACAGTTTTAACGAGCAGTACTTC.

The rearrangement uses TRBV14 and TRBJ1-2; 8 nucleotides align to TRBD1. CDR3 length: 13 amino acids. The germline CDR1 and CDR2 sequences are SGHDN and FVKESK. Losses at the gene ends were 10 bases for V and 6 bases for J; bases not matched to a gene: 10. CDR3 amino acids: CATKWTGNDGYTF. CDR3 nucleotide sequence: TGTGCCACAAAGTGGACAGGGAACGATGGCTACACCTTC.

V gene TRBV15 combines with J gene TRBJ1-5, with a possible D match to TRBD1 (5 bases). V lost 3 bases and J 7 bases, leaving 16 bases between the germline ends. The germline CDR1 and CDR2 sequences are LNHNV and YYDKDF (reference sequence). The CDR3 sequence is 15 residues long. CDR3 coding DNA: TGTGCCACCAGCAGGGAGCAGGGAGGAGGCCAGCCCCAGCATTTT. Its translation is CATSREQGGGQPQHF.

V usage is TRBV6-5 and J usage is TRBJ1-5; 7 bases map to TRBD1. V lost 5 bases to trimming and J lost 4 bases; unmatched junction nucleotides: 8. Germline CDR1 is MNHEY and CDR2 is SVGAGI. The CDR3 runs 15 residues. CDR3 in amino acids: CASSPDRSANQPQHF. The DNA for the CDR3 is TGTGCCAGCAGTCCGGACAGGTCAGCAAATCAGCCCCAGCATTTT.

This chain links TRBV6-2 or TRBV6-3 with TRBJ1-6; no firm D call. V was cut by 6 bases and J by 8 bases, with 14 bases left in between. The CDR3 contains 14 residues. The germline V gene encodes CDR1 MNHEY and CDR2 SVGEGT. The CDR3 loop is CASSSTVRDSPLHF. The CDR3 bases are TGTGCCAGCAGCTCAACGGTTCGTGATTCACCCCTCCACTTT.

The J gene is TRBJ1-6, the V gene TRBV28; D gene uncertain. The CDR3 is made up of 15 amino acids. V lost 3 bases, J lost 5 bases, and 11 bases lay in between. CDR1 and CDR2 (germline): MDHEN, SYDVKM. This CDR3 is CASSFLDTDNSPLHF. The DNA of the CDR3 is TGTGCCAGCAGTTTCCTTGACACTGATAATTCACCCCTCCACTTT.

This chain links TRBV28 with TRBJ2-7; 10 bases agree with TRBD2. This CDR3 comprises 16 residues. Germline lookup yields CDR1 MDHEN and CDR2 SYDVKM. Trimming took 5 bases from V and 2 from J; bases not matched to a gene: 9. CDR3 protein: CASSPETSGPTYEQYF. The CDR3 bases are TGTGCCAGCAGTCCGGAGACTAGCGGGCCGACCTACGAGCAGTACTTC.

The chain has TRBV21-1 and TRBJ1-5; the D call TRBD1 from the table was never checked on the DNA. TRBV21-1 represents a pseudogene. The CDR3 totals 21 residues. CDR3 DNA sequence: TGTGCCAGCAGGAGTAGAACCGACAAGACGAGACAGGGGAAGAATGGGCAGCCCCAGCATTTT. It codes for CASRSRTDKTRQGKNGQPQHF.

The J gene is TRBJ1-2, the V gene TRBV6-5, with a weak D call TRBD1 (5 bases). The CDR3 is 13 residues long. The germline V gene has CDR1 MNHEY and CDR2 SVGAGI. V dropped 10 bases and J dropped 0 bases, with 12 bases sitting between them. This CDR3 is CAIRQTANYGYTF. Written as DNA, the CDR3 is TGTGCCATACGCCAGACAGCTAACTATGGCTACACCTTC.

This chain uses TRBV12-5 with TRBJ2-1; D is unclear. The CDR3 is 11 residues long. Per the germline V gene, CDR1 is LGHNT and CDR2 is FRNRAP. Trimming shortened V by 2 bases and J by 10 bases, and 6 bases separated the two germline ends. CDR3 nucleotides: TGTGCTAGTGGTTTGAGCAGGGAGCAGTTCTTC. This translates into CASGLSREQFF.

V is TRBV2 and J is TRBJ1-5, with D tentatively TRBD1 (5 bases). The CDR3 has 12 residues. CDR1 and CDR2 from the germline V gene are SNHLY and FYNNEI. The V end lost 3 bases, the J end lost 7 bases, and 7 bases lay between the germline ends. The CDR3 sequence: CASSDKGQPQHF. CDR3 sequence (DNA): TGTGCCAGCAGTGATAAGGGGCAGCCCCAGCATTTT.

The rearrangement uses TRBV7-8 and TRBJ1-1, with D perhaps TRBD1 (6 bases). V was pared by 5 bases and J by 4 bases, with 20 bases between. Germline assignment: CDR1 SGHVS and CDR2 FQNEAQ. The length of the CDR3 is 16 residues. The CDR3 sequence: CASSKPTGTLTTEAFF. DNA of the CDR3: TGTGCCAGCAGCAAACCCACCGGGACACTGACCACTGAAGCTTTCTTT.

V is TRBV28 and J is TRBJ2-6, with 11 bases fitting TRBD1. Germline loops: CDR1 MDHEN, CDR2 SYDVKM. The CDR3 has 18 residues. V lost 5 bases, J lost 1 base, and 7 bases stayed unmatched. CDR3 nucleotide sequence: TGTGCCAGCAGTCTTGGACAGGGGGCCTTATCTGGGGCCAACGTCCTGACTTTC. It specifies CASSLGQGALSGANVLTF.

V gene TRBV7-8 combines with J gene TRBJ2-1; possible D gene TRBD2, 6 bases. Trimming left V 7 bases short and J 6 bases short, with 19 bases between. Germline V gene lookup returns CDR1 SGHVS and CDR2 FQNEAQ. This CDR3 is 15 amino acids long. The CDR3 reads CASTFRDFHFNEQFF. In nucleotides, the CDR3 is TGTGCCAGCACCTTCCGGGACTTCCACTTCAATGAGCAGTTCTTC. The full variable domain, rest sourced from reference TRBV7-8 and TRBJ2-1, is GAGVSQSPRYKVAKRGQDVALRCDPISGHVSLFWYQQALGQGPEFLTYFQNEAQLDKSGLPSDRFFAERPEGSVSTLKIQRTQQEDSAVYLCASTFRDFHFNEQFFGPGTRLTVL.

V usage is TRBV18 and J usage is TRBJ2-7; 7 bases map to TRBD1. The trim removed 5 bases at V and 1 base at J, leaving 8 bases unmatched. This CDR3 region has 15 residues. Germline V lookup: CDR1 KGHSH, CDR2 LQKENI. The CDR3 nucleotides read TGTGCCAGCTCAATTCTCCGGGACAGTTCCTACGAGCAGTACTTC. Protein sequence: CASSILRDSSYEQYF.

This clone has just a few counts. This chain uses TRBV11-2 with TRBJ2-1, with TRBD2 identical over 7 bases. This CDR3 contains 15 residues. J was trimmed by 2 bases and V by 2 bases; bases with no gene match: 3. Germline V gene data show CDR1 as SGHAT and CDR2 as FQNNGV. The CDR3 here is CASSLLAGAYNEQFF. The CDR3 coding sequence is TGTGCCAGCAGCTTATTGGCGGGAGCCTACAATGAGCAGTTCTTC.

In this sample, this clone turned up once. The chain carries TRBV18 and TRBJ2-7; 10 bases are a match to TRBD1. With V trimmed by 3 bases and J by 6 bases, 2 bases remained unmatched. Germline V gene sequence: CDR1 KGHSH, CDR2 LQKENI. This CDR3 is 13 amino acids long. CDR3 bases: TGTGCCAGCTCACCCCGGGACAGGGGCGAGCAGTACTTC. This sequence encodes CASSPRDRGEQYF. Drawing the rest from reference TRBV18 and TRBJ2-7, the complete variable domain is NAGVMQNPRHLVRRRGQEARLRCSPMKGHSHVYWYRQLPEEGLKFMVYLQKENIIDESGMPKERFSAEFPKEGPSILRIQQVVRGDSAAYFCASSPRDRGEQYFGPGTRLTVT.

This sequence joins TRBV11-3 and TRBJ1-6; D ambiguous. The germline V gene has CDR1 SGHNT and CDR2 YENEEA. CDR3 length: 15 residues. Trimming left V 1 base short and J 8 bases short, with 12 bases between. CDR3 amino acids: CASSLGLRIDSPLHF. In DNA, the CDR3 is TGTGCCAGCAGCTTAGGTCTCAGGATCGATTCACCCCTCCACTTT.

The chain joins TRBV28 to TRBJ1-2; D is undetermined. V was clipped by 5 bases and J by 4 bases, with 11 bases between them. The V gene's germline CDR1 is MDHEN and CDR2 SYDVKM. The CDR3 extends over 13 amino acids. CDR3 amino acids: CASSLREAYGYTF. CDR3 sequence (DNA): TGTGCCAGCAGTCTTCGGGAAGCCTATGGCTACACCTTC.

In DNA form, the CDR3 reads TGTGCCTGGAGTGTATTAGGGGGTGAAAGCAATCAGCCCCAGCATTTT. It translates to CAWSVLGGESNQPQHF. This sequence joins TRBV30 and TRBJ1-5, with D possibly TRBD1 on 6 matching bases. The CDR3 runs 16 residues. Germline CDR1 reads GTSNPN; CDR2 reads SVGIG (reference sequence). Trimming removed 0 bases from V and 1 base from J, with 13 bases in between.